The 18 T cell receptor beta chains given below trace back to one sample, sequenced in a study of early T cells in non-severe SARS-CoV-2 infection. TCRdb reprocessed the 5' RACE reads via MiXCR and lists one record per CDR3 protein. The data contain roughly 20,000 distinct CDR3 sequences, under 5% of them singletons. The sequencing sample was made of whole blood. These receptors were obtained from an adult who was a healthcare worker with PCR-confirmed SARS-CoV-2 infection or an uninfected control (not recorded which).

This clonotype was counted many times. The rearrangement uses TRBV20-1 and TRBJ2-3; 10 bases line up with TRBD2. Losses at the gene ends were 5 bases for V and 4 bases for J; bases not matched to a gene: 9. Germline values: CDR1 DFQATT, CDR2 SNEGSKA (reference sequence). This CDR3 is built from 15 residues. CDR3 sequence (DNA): TGCAGTGCTTTCCCAGCGGGGGGGCCTCCAGATACGCAGTATTTT. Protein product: CSAFPAGGPPDTQYF.

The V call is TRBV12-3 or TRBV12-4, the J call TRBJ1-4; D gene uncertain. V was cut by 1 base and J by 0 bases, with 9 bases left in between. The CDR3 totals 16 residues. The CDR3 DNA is TGTGCCAGCAGTTTAGGTTTATTACCAACTAATGAAAAACTGTTTTTT. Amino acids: CASSLGLLPTNEKLFF.

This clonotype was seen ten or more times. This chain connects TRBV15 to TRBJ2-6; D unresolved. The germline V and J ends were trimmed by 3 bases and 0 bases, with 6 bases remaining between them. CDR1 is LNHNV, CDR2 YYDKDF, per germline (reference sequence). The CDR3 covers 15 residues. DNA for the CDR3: TGTGCCACCAGCAGCGGGTCCTCTGGGGCCAACGTCCTGACTTTC. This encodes CATSSGSSGANVLTF.

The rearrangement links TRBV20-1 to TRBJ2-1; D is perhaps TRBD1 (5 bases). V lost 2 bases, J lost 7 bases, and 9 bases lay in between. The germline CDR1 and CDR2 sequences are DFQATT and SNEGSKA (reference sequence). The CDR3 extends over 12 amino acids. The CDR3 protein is CSARIQANEQFF. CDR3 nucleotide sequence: TGCAGTGCTAGAATACAGGCTAATGAGCAGTTCTTC.

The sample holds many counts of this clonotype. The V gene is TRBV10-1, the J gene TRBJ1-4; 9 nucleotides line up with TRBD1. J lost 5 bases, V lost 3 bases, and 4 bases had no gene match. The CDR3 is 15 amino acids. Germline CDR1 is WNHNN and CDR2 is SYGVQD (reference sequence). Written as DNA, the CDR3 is TGCGCCAGCAGTGAAAAAACAGGGGGCAATGAAAAACTGTTTTTT. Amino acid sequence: CASSEKTGGNEKLFF.

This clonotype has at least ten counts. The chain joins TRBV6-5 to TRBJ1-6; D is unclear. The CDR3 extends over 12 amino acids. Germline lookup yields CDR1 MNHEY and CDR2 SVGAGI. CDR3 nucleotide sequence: TGTGCTAGCCGGAACCTTGGGTCACCCCTCCACTTT. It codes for CASRNLGSPLHF.

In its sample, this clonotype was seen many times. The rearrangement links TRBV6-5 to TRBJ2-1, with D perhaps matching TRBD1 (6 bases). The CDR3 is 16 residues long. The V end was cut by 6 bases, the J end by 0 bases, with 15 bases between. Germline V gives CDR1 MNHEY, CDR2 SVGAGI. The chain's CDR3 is CASRDTGLGSYNEQFF. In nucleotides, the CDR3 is TGTGCCAGCAGGGATACAGGGTTGGGCTCCTACAATGAGCAGTTCTTC.

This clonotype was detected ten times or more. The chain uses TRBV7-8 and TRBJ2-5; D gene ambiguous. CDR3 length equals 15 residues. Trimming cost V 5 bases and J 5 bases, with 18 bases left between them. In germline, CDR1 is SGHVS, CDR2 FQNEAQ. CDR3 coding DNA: TGTGCCAGCAGCCTCATCGTTAGTGTTATCGAGACCCAGTACTTC. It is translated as CASSLIVSVIETQYF.

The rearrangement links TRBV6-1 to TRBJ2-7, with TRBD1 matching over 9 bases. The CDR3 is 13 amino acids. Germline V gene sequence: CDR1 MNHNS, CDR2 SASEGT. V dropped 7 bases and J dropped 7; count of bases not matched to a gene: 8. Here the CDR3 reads CASTTGGTGEQYF. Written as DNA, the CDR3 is TGTGCCAGCACGACAGGGGGGACGGGGGAGCAGTACTTC.

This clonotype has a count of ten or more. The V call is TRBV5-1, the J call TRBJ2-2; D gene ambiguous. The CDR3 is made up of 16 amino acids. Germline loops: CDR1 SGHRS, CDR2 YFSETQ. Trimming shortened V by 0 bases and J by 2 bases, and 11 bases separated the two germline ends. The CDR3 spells CASSLVATLNTGELFF. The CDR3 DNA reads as TGCGCCAGCAGCTTGGTGGCTACCCTTAACACCGGGGAGCTGTTTTTT.

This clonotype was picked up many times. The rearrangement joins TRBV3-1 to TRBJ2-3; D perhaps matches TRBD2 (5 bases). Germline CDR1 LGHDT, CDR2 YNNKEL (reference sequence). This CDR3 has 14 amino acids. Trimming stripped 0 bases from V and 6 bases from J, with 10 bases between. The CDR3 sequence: CASSQDLKRDTQYF. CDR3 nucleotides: TGTGCCAGCAGCCAAGATCTTAAGCGGGATACGCAGTATTTT.

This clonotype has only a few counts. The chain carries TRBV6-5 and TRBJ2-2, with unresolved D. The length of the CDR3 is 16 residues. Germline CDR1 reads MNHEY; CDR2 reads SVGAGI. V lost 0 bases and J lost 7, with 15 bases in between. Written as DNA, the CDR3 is TGTGCCAGCAGTTACTCGATCGGTCCCGACGGCGGGGAGCTGTTTTTT. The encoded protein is CASSYSIGPDGGELFF.

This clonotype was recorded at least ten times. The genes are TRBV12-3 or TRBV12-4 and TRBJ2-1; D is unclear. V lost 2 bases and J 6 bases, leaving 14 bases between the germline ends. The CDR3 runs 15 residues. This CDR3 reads CASSLWYPAGNEQFF. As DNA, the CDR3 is TGTGCCAGCAGTTTATGGTACCCCGCCGGCAATGAGCAGTTCTTC.

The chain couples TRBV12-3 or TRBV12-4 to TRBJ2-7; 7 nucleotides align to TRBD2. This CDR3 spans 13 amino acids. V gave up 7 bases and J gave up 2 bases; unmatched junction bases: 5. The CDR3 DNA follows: TGTGCCAGCAACCCGGGGACTACCTACGAGCAGTACTTC. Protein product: CASNPGTTYEQYF.

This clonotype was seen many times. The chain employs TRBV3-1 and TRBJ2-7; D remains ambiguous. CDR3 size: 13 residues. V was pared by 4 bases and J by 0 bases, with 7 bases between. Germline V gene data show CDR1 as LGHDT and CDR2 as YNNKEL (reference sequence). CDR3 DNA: TGTGCCAGCAGCCCCCGGTTCTCCTACGAGCAGTACTTC. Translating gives CASSPRFSYEQYF.

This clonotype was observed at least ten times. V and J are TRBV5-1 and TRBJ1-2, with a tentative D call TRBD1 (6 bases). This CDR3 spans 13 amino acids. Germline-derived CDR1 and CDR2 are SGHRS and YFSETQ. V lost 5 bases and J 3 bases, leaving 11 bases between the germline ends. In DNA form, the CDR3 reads TGCGCCAGCAGTATGGACAGATACTATGGCTACACCTTC. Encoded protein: CASSMDRYYGYTF.

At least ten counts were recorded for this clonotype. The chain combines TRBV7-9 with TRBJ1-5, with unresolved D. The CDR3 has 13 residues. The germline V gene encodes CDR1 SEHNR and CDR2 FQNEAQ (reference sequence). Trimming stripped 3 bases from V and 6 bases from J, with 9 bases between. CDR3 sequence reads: CASSFANGQPQHF. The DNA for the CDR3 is TGTGCCAGCAGCTTCGCCAATGGTCAGCCCCAGCATTTT.

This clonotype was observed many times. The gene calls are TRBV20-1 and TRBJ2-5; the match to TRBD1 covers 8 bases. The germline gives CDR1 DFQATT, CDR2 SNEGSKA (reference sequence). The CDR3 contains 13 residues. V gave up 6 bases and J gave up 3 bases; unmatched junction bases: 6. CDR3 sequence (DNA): TGCAGTGCCATTAGGACAGGGAAAGAGACCCAGTACTTC. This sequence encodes CSAIRTGKETQYF.